The rows below give T cell receptor beta chains drawn from one sample of a study of cytomegalovirus exposure and HLA in healthy donors. Only in-frame clones appear in the TCRdb table, and some are missing; sequencing was by immunoSEQ multiplex PCR. The table records 100,000 to 150,000 clones, over 75% of them present only once. Sequencing used PBMCs. The receptors derive from a woman in her thirties or forties in good health and CMV-seropositive. Each CDR3 is given with its conserved first and last residue. Fields, in order: clone size, V gene, J gene, D gene, CDR3 DNA, CDR3 protein. The D gene is left open where the match is weak. Clone size, where shown, is once, few, many, or a class for clones that have expanded.

clone size: few
V gene: TRBV11-2
J gene: TRBJ2-2
D gene: NA
CDR3 DNA: TGTGCCAGCAGCCGAAGAGATCCCCGCGAGCTGTTTTTT
CDR3 protein: CASSRRDPRELFF

clone size: NA
V gene: TRBV18
J gene: TRBJ1-4
D gene: NA
CDR3 DNA: TGTGCCAGCTCACCCGGGACAAGCGCTAATGAAAAACTGTTTTTT
CDR3 protein: CASSPGTSANEKLFF

clone size: NA
V gene: TRBV7-2
J gene: TRBJ2-2
D gene: NA
CDR3 DNA: TGTGCCAGCAGCTTAGGAGGTAGTTCGGGGGCCGGGGAGCTGTTTTTT
CDR3 protein: CASSLGGSSGAGELFF

clone size: NA
V gene: TRBV4-3
J gene: TRBJ2-7
D gene: NA
CDR3 DNA: TGCGCCAGCAGCCAAGATCTCCGGGAGCTATCCTACGAGCAGTACTTC
CDR3 protein: CASSQDLRELSYEQYF

clone size: NA
V gene: TRBV19
J gene: TRBJ2-7
D gene: TRBD2
CDR3 DNA: TGTGCCAGTAGTATTCGGGCGGGAGTTAAGGGCCGCGAGCAGTACTTC
CDR3 protein: CASSIRAGVKGREQYF

clone size: NA
V gene: TRBV7-9
J gene: TRBJ1-1
D gene: NA
CDR3 DNA: TGTGCCAGCAGCTTCGCGGATGAAGCTTTCTTT
CDR3 protein: CASSFADEAFF

clone size: NA
V gene: TRBV2
J gene: TRBJ1-1
D gene: TRBD1
CDR3 DNA: TGTGCCAGCAGCGACAGGGTCGGAGCTTTCTTT
CDR3 protein: CASSDRVGAFF

clone size: NA
V gene: TRBV6-9
J gene: TRBJ2-1
D gene: TRBD2
CDR3 DNA: TGTGCCAGCAGTCCAGAGACTAGCGGGAGGGCCTTTCCCTACAATGAGCAGTTCTTC
CDR3 protein: CASSPETSGRAFPYNEQFF

clone size: NA
V gene: TRBV29-1
J gene: TRBJ2-1
D gene: NA
CDR3 DNA: TGCAGCGTTGGGTGGGACTCACACAATGAGCAGTTCTTC
CDR3 protein: CSVGWDSHNEQFF

clone size: NA
V gene: TRBV6-4
J gene: TRBJ2-5
D gene: TRBD2
CDR3 DNA: TGTGCCAGCAGTTCATCCAGCGGGGAGTCCCAGTACTTC
CDR3 protein: CASSSSSGESQYF

clone size: NA
V gene: TRBV5-1
J gene: TRBJ1-3
D gene: NA
CDR3 DNA: TGCGCCAGCAGCTTGGCTGACAGCTCTGGAAACACCATATATTTT
CDR3 protein: CASSLADSSGNTIYF

clone size: NA
V gene: TRBV7-2
J gene: TRBJ2-1
D gene: TRBD2
CDR3 DNA: TGTGCCAGCAGCTCGGCGGTTGGGACTAGCGGGAGCCCTGAGCAGTTCTTC
CDR3 protein: CASSSAVGTSGSPEQFF

clone size: NA
V gene: TRBV5-1
J gene: TRBJ1-4
D gene: NA
CDR3 DNA: TGCGCCAGCAGCTTGGCCGGAAAAGCGGGGGAAAAACTGTTTTTT
CDR3 protein: CASSLAGKAGEKLFF

clone size: few
V gene: TRBV6-6
J gene: TRBJ2-2
D gene: NA
CDR3 DNA: TGTGCCACCCGGAGATGGCAGGGGAACACCGGGGAGCTGTTTTTT
CDR3 protein: CATRRWQGNTGELFF

clone size: NA
V gene: TRBV7-2
J gene: TRBJ1-1
D gene: NA
CDR3 DNA: TGTGCCAGCAGCAGGGGTGTGAACACTGAAGCTTTCTTT
CDR3 protein: CASSRGVNTEAFF

clone size: NA
V gene: TRBV19
J gene: TRBJ1-4
D gene: TRBD1
CDR3 DNA: TGTGCCAGTAGTACAGGGGGCCTTACTAATGAAAAACTGTTTTTT
CDR3 protein: CASSTGGLTNEKLFF

clone size: NA
V gene: TRBV9
J gene: TRBJ2-1
D gene: NA
CDR3 DNA: TGTGCCAGCAGCGTAGTTTCGGGGGAAAGACACAATGAGCAGTTCTTC
CDR3 protein: CASSVVSGERHNEQFF

clone size: NA
V gene: TRBV4-3
J gene: TRBJ1-1
D gene: TRBD1
CDR3 DNA: TGCGCCAGCAGTCAGTTGACAGGGGAGAGCACTGAAGCTTTCTTT
CDR3 protein: CASSQLTGESTEAFF

clone size: NA
V gene: TRBV6-5
J gene: TRBJ2-1
D gene: TRBD2
CDR3 DNA: TGTGCCAGCAGCCTCGGACTAGCGGGGTTCAATGAGCAGTTCTTC
CDR3 protein: CASSLGLAGFNEQFF

clone size: few
V gene: TRBV30
J gene: TRBJ2-2
D gene: TRBD1
CDR3 DNA: TGTGCCTGGAGACAAGGACAGGGAAGCACCGGGGAGCTGTTTTTT
CDR3 protein: CAWRQGQGSTGELFF

clone size: NA
V gene: TRBV9
J gene: TRBJ2-1
D gene: NA
CDR3 DNA: TGTGCCAGCAGCGTAGACAGTCCTTCCTACAATGAGCAGTTCTTC
CDR3 protein: CASSVDSPSYNEQFF

clone size: few
V gene: TRBV10-1
J gene: TRBJ2-7
D gene: TRBD2
CDR3 DNA: TGCGCCAGCAGTGTCGGGACTAGTCTCCACGAGCAGTACTTC
CDR3 protein: CASSVGTSLHEQYF

clone size: NA
V gene: TRBV19
J gene: TRBJ1-1
D gene: TRBD1
CDR3 DNA: TGTGCCAGTAGTAGGCCGGGACAGCGGAACACTGAAGCTTTCTTT
CDR3 protein: CASSRPGQRNTEAFF

clone size: NA
V gene: TRBV27
J gene: TRBJ2-7
D gene: NA
CDR3 DNA: TGTGCCAGCAGTTCGACAGTCACCTACGAGCAGTACTTC
CDR3 protein: CASSSTVTYEQYF

clone size: NA
V gene: TRBV6-6
J gene: TRBJ2-3
D gene: TRBD2
CDR3 DNA: TGTGCCAGCAGTGTCGGGGGGAGCACAGATACGCAGTATTTT
CDR3 protein: CASSVGGSTDTQYF

clone size: few
V gene: TRBV2
J gene: TRBJ1-1
D gene: TRBD1
CDR3 DNA: TGTGCCAGCAGTGGGACAGGGGGAGTGGGGACTGAAGCTTTCTTT
CDR3 protein: CASSGTGGVGTEAFF

clone size: NA
V gene: TRBV10-3
J gene: TRBJ2-4
D gene: TRBD1
CDR3 DNA: TGTGCCATCAGCAGACAGGGGGCACGAAACATTCAGTACTTC
CDR3 protein: CAISRQGARNIQYF

clone size: few
V gene: TRBV7-9
J gene: TRBJ2-3
D gene: NA
CDR3 DNA: TGTGCCAGCAGTCTGACAGGCAGCACAGATACGCAGTATTTT
CDR3 protein: CASSLTGSTDTQYF

clone size: few
V gene: TRBV6-1
J gene: TRBJ2-2
D gene: TRBD1
CDR3 DNA: TGTGCCAGCAGCGGACAGGGAAACACCGGGGAGCTGTTTTTT
CDR3 protein: CASSGQGNTGELFF

clone size: few
V gene: TRBV9
J gene: TRBJ1-3
D gene: NA
CDR3 DNA: TGTGCCAGCAGCGCCGGACTGATCGGAAACACCATATATTTT
CDR3 protein: CASSAGLIGNTIYF

clone size: NA
V gene: TRBV11-2
J gene: TRBJ2-7
D gene: TRBD2
CDR3 DNA: TGTGCTACGGGGGGGCCAAGGGTCTACGAGCAGTACTTC
CDR3 protein: CATGGPRVYEQYF

clone size: NA
V gene: TRBV6-1
J gene: TRBJ1-4
D gene: NA
CDR3 DNA: TGTGCCAGCAGTGATTCAGGCAAATTTAGAGAAAAACTGTTTTTT
CDR3 protein: CASSDSGKFREKLFF

clone size: NA
V gene: TRBV7-9
J gene: TRBJ2-1
D gene: TRBD2
CDR3 DNA: TGTGCCAGCAGCCCGACTAGCGGATCTTACAATGAGCAGTTCTTC
CDR3 protein: CASSPTSGSYNEQFF

clone size: NA
V gene: TRBV2
J gene: TRBJ2-1
D gene: TRBD2
CDR3 DNA: TGTGCCCAGGGCGGGAGCTCCTACAATGAGCAGTTCTTC
CDR3 protein: CAQGGSSYNEQFF

clone size: NA
V gene: TRBV7-6
J gene: TRBJ2-7
D gene: NA
CDR3 DNA: TGTGCCAGCAGCGGACTGTCCTACGAGCAGTACTTC
CDR3 protein: CASSGLSYEQYF

clone size: NA
V gene: TRBV5-1
J gene: TRBJ2-7
D gene: TRBD2
CDR3 DNA: TGCGCCAGCACCGCGGGACTACAGGACGAGCAGTACTTC
CDR3 protein: CASTAGLQDEQYF

clone size: NA
V gene: TRBV14
J gene: TRBJ2-7
D gene: NA
CDR3 DNA: TGTGCCAGCAGCCTACCGGGTGTCTACGAGCAGTACTTC
CDR3 protein: CASSLPGVYEQYF

clone size: NA
V gene: TRBV19
J gene: TRBJ1-5
D gene: NA
CDR3 DNA: TGTGCCAGTAGTTCCTGGTGGAGGCAAAGAGCCCAGCATTTT
CDR3 protein: CASSSWWRQRAQHF

clone size: NA
V gene: TRBV27
J gene: TRBJ1-2
D gene: NA
CDR3 DNA: TGTGCCAGCAGAAGCGTGGAGGGTAACTATGGCTACACCTTC
CDR3 protein: CASRSVEGNYGYTF

clone size: NA
V gene: TRBV9
J gene: TRBJ2-5
D gene: TRBD2
CDR3 DNA: TGTGCCAGCAGCGTAGACCTAGCGGGGGGCATCCAAGAGACCCAGTACTTC
CDR3 protein: CASSVDLAGGIQETQYF

clone size: NA
V gene: TRBV4-1
J gene: TRBJ2-3
D gene: TRBD2
CDR3 DNA: TGCGCCAGCAGCCATGCACGAAGTAGCGGGGGGGAAGATACGCAGTATTTT
CDR3 protein: CASSHARSSGGEDTQYF

clone size: NA
V gene: TRBV13
J gene: TRBJ2-7
D gene: TRBD2
CDR3 DNA: TGTGCCATCCGACCTAAAGAGGGGCAGAGAGTAGCGGGAGGGCCCTACGAGCAGTACTTC
CDR3 protein: CAIRPKEGQRVAGGPYEQYF

clone size: NA
V gene: TRBV6-1
J gene: TRBJ2-5
D gene: TRBD1
CDR3 DNA: TGTGCCAGCAGTGATCCGACAGGGACAGGAGGGGCCCAAGAGACCCAGTACTTC
CDR3 protein: CASSDPTGTGGAQETQYF

clone size: once
V gene: TRBV18
J gene: TRBJ1-4
D gene: NA
CDR3 DNA: TGTGCCAGCTCAACTAACGGGGGGGGCCGAAGTGAAAAACTGTTTTTT
CDR3 protein: CASSTNGGGRSEKLFF

clone size: NA
V gene: TRBV5-6
J gene: TRBJ2-5
D gene: NA
CDR3 DNA: TGTGCCAGCACCTGGGATGCGGGGAACCAAGAGACCCAGTACTTC
CDR3 protein: CASTWDAGNQETQYF

clone size: NA
V gene: TRBV6-1
J gene: TRBJ2-2
D gene: NA
CDR3 DNA: TGTGCCAGCAGTGAAAACCAGGGTGGTTCCGGGGAGCTGTTTTTT
CDR3 protein: CASSENQGGSGELFF

clone size: NA
V gene: TRBV29-1
J gene: TRBJ2-5
D gene: NA
CDR3 DNA: TGCAGCGTTGACAGGGAAGAGACCCAGTACTTC
CDR3 protein: CSVDREETQYF

clone size: NA
V gene: TRBV12-5
J gene: TRBJ2-7
D gene: TRBD2
CDR3 DNA: TGTGCTAGTGGTTTGGACCCGGGACTAGCGGTCTACGAGCAGTACTTC
CDR3 protein: CASGLDPGLAVYEQYF

clone size: NA
V gene: TRBV30
J gene: TRBJ2-1
D gene: TRBD2
CDR3 DNA: TGTGCCTGGGCCGGGACTAGCGGGAGCTATGAGCAGTTCTTC
CDR3 protein: CAWAGTSGSYEQFF

clone size: NA
V gene: TRBV5-5
J gene: TRBJ1-5
D gene: NA
CDR3 DNA: TGTGCCAGCAGCTTGGCAGGGGACAATCAGCCCCAGCATTTT
CDR3 protein: CASSLAGDNQPQHF

clone size: NA
V gene: TRBV5-4
J gene: TRBJ2-3
D gene: NA
CDR3 DNA: TGTGCCAGCAGCTTGGATGGGACTAGCACAGATACGCAGTATTTT
CDR3 protein: CASSLDGTSTDTQYF

clone size: NA
V gene: TRBV7-9
J gene: TRBJ1-3
D gene: NA
CDR3 DNA: TGTGCCAGCAGCTTATCCCTCCGGGGGGACTCTGGAAACACCATATATTTT
CDR3 protein: CASSLSLRGDSGNTIYF

clone size: NA
V gene: TRBV28
J gene: TRBJ1-3
D gene: TRBD1
CDR3 DNA: TGTGCCAGCAGTTTAGGGACAGGGGGCGCTTGGGTCTCTGGAAACACCATATATTTT
CDR3 protein: CASSLGTGGAWVSGNTIYF